This T cell receptor beta chain originates from a study of blood T cells in healthy people across ages (dated by TCRdb to between 2014 and 2017). Background on the whole study: In model experiments, template switching captured about one uniquely barcoded TCR beta cDNA molecule for every two T cells. The donors were divided into four age groups: young (average approximately 17 years), middle-aged (about 40), aged (around 59) and long-lived (nearly 85). Donors of different ages were randomly distributed across sequencing lanes to avoid experimental bias. The study measured age-related changes in TCR beta repertoire diversity using deep sequencing normalized with unique cDNA molecular identifiers. Two additional independent replicas of 1 million unique cDNA reads from the same blood draw were analyzed for two donors (one aged 18 to 30 and one aged 80 or older). Study-wide conclusions, independent of this receptor: Since profiling was done on bulk unsorted PBMCs, naive and antigen-experienced compartments could not be conclusively compared. Because donor CMV infection status was unknown, age-related changes in expanded clonotypes were potentially confounded. Compared with the aged group, the long-lived group had more naive CD4+ T cells, fewer expanded clones and increased TCR diversity, a pattern suggesting age selection. Observed TCR beta diversity per million T cells fell roughly linearly with age, and a significant reduction was already apparent by age roughly 41. A strong correlation was found between observed TCR beta diversity and the percentage of naive T cells measured by flow cytometry. Total diversity estimates from one million sequenced T cells were considered lower bounds and underestimates.

As encoded in the germline V gene, CDR1 is LGHNA while CDR2 is YNFKEQ. V loses 4 bases, J loses 14 bases, and the germline ends lie 23 bases apart. Its CDR3 holds 15 amino acids, cysteine through phenylalanine. Solely the CDR3 DNA is kept, with 45 bases framed from the first base. The donors were roughly 39 Caucasian individuals from Russia, aged about 6 to 100 years, who were systemically healthy. Each donor gave ten milliliters of peripheral blood, collected into EDTA-treated Vacutainer tubes. Ficoll-Paque density-gradient centrifugation was used to isolate PBMCs, with at least 6.5 million per sample. Total RNA was extracted from PBMCs with Trizol reagent, with at least 5 micrograms obtained per sample. For every donor, flow cytometry on a PBMC aliquot measured the percentage of naive CD45RAhigh/CD27high T cells. Turning to this clonotype: It lacks a known antigen. Base qualities are not at hand, and no much larger clone is one base apart.

Libraries came from 5' RACE. For sequencing, an Illumina HiSeq 2500 was employed. A second PCR of about 7 to 12 cycles was performed with a sample-barcoded 5' primer and a J-beta primer mix. A unique molecular identifier was introduced onto each TCR beta cDNA molecule by a template-switch 5' adaptor carrying 12 random nucleotides. At least 3 million CDR3-containing paired-end reads were obtained from each sample. The Mint cDNA synthesis kit, primed by a TRBC-specific oligonucleotide, was used to synthesize first-strand cDNA from all RNA. Following uracil-DNA glycosylase treatment, a first 18-cycle PCR with universal primers M1SS and BC2_uni_R was performed on all cDNA. The source study handled its data this way. Each sample was normalized by randomly selecting 1 million high-quality reads, each carrying a distinct molecular identifier. Reads with shared molecular identifiers were discarded instead of being binned into consensus sequences. MiTCR, run with a Q25 quality threshold and the strictest error-elimination algorithm, handled CDR3 identification, clonotype clustering and error correction. A nonparametric unseen species model with Euler transformation was used to estimate a lower bound on total TCR beta diversity. TCRdb trimmed public reads at Q25 via fastp, called clones via MiXCR and kept in-frame beta chains. CDR3 protein duplicates are merged, each entry listing the most common genes and DNA. Clone size and V and J calls follow TCRdb, not the original study. Counted in this sample were about 640,000 distinct CDR3 sequences; approximately 30% of them appeared once. The top ten constitute 15% to 18% of the sample.

The material sequenced was blood. This sequence was found in a woman older than 75 in good health. The chain is made from TRBV4-2 and TRBJ1-4, with a weak D call of TRBD1 (5 bases match). The CDR3 amino acid sequence is: CASSLDIGVATGLFF. The nucleotide sequence reads as follows: TGTGCCAGCAGCCTGGACATCGGGGTGGCAACGGGTCTGTTTTTT.